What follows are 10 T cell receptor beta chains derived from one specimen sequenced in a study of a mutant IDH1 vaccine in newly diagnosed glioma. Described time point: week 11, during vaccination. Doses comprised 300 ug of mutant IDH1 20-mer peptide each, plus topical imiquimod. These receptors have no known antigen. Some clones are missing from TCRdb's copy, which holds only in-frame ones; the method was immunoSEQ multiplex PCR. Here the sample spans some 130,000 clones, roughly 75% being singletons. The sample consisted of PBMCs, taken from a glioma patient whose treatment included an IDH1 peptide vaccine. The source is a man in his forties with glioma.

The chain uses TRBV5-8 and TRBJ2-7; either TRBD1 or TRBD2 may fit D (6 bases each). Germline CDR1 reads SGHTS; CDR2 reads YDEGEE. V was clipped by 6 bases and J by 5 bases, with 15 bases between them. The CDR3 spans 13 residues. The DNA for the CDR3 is TGTGCCAGCACCGTCCGGGGGCGACACGAGCAGTACTTC. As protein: CASTVRGRHEQYF.

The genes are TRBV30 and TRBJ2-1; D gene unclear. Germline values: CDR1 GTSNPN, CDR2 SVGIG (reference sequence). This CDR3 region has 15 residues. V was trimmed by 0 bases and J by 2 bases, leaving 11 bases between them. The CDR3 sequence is CAWSVGTSAYNEQFF. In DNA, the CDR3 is TGTGCCTGGAGTGTAGGCACTTCCGCCTACAATGAGCAGTTCTTC.

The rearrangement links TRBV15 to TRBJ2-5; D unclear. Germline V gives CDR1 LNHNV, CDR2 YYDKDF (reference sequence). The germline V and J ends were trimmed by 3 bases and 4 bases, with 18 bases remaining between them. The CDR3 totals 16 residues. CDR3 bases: TGTGCCACCAGCAGCGTTCCAGCTGAGGTAGGAGAGACCCAGTACTTC. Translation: CATSSVPAEVGETQYF.

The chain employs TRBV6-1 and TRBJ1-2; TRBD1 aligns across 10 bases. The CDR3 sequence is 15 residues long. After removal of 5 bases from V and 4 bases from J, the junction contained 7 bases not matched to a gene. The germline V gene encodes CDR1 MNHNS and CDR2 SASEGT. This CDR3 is CASSRQGAGLYGYTF. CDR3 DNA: TGTGCCAGCAGTCGACAGGGGGCGGGTCTCTATGGCTACACCTTC.

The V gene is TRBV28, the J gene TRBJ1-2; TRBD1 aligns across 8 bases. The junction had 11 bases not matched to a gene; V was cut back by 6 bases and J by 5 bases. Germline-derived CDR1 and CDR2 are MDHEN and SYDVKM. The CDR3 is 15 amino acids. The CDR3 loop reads CASSSGQGAVYGYTF. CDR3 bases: TGTGCCAGCAGCTCCGGACAGGGTGCAGTATATGGCTACACCTTC.

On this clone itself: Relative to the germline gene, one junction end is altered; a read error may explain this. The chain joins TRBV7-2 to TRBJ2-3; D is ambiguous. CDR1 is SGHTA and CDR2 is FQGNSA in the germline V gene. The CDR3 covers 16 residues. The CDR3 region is CASSLKGMDPTDTQYF. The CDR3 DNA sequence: TGTGCGAGCAGCTTAAAAGGGATGGACCCCACAGATACGCAGTATTTT.

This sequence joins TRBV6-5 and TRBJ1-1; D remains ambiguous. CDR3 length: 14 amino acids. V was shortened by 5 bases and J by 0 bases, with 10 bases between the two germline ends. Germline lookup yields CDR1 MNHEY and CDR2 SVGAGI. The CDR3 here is CASSPAAVNTEAFF. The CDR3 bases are TGTGCCAGCAGTCCCGCGGCGGTGAACACTGAAGCTTTCTTT.

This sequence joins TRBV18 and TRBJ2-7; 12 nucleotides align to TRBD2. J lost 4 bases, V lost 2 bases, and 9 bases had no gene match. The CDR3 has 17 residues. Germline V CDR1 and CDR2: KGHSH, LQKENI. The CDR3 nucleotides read TGTGCCAGCTCACCAAATACTCTAGCGGGGGGGTCATACGAGCAGTACTTC. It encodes CASSPNTLAGGSYEQYF.

The CDR3 loop is CASSLSPKRNSYEQYF. The CDR3 DNA follows: TGTGCCAGCAGTTTATCTCCCAAGCGGAACTCCTACGAGCAGTACTTC. The chain is built from TRBV27 and TRBJ2-7; D is perhaps TRBD2 (5 bases). The V gene lost 0 bases and the J gene lost 0 bases, with 12 bases spanning the gap. Per the germline V gene, CDR1 is MNHEY and CDR2 is SMNVEV (reference sequence). The CDR3 runs 16 residues.

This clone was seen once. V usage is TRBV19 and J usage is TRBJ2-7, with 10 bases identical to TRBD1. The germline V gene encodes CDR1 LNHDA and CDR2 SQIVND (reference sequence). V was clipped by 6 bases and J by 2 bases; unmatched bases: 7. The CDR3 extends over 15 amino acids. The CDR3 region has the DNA TGTGCCAGTAGCGCCGTAGGACAGGGGGCCTACGAGCAGTACTTC. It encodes CASSAVGQGAYEQYF.